This T cell receptor (beta chain) was observed in a study of cytomegalovirus exposure and HLA in healthy donors. On this clone itself: Its antigen is not known.

CDR1 and CDR2 (germline): LGHNT, FRNRAP. V was clipped by 0 bases and J by 2 bases; unmatched bases: 7. The CDR3 is 16 amino acids. The PCR used 60 Vbeta and 13 Jbeta primers. The assay was immunoSEQ multiplex PCR, and TCRdb's table has in-frame clones only and misses some. The sample contains roughly 150,000 clones, approximately 80% of which appear only once. Study outcomes and limitations: Generally TCR sequences proved uncommon, though certain public TCRs appeared in numerous donors. Differences between HLA loci emerged in a later analysis of TCR association rates, with DRB1 most and HLA-C fewest. In vitro, three CMV-associated chains proved specific for CMV antigens.

This clonotype was obtained from a man aged 45-65 years in good health and CMV-seropositive. The specimen was PBMCs. The rearrangement links TRBV12-5 to TRBJ2-7, with TRBD1 matching 7 bases. The chain's CDR3 is CASGLVPTGTAYEQYF. The CDR3 DNA follows: TGTGCTAGTGGTTTGGTTCCTACCGGGACAGCCTACGAGCAGTACTTC.